This T cell receptor beta chain was recovered during a study of blood T cell repertoires in COVID-19 (dated by TCRdb to the early 2020s). For context, the study as a whole: Samples from collaborators originated in the United States, Italy and Spain and spanned both the acute and convalescent phases of COVID-19. The prospective study material was composed of cDNA or gDNA derived from T cells, B-cell-depleted T cells, or PBMCs. The dataset comprised deeply sampled blood TCRbeta repertoires from subjects exposed to, actively infected with, or recovered from COVID-19. A freely available public database, intended as a resource for researchers studying the immune response to SARS-CoV-2, is where the repertoires were released. The samples were drawn from the first 160 participants of the ongoing ImmuneRACE study and from some 1,300 subjects provided by 6 global collaborators. A de-identified subject ID, COVID-19 status, age in years and sex were almost always included in the sample metadata. HLA class I and class II types, where available, came from metadata supplied by the sample provider rather than from assay-based typing.

This clone appeared a single time. The clone's antigen remains unknown. No base qualities exist here, and no much larger clone lies one base off it. The CDR3 measures 18 amino acids from cysteine to phenylalanine. Just the 54-base CDR3 DNA is kept, in frame starting at base 1. The germline ends are 23 bases apart after V is trimmed by 5 bases and J by 1 base. Sequences KGHSH (CDR1) and LQKENI (CDR2) are obtained from the germline V gene. Collaborating institutions collected whole blood in K2EDTA tubes following their own protocols. For TCRbeta analysis, collaborator samples were shipped as frozen whole blood, as isolated PBMCs, or as DNA extracted from either sample type. Results the study describes overall, beyond this receptor: How much clinical and demographic metadata was included differed by source and by participant, and the metadata was provided uncurated.

The immunoSEQ Assay, a bias-controlled multiplex PCR, was used to amplify TCRbeta CDR3 regions from genomic DNA. Regarding the original processing steps: Within the assay, amplification of reference gene primers was used to estimate how many nucleated cells each sample contained. Sequence reads were collapsed and filtered to measure the absolute abundance of every unique TCRbeta CDR3 rearrangement. Productive Simpson clonality was computed per sample as the square root of Simpson's diversity index over productive rearrangements. TCRdb took over this immuneACCESS table, retaining in-frame rearrangements with V and J assigned. Such tables are incomplete; in checked studies, under half of the missing clones stem from an unresolved V gene, and the remainder is unexplained. The V and J calls and the clone size are those of that table, but D and trimming were determined from the DNA. The sample includes about 150,000 clones, with about nine tenths observed a single time. About 2.5% of the sample goes to the ten largest clones.

Sequencing used peripheral blood. The receptor was isolated from a woman in her 70s with acute or convalescent COVID-19. Recombination joined TRBV18 with TRBJ1-1; perhaps TRBD1 is the D gene, with 5 bases matching. The CDR3 amino acid sequence is: CASSLHPQGSDGNTEAFF. In nucleotide form, the sequence is TGTGCCAGCTCATTACATCCCCAGGGATCGGACGGGAACACTGAAGCTTTCTTT.